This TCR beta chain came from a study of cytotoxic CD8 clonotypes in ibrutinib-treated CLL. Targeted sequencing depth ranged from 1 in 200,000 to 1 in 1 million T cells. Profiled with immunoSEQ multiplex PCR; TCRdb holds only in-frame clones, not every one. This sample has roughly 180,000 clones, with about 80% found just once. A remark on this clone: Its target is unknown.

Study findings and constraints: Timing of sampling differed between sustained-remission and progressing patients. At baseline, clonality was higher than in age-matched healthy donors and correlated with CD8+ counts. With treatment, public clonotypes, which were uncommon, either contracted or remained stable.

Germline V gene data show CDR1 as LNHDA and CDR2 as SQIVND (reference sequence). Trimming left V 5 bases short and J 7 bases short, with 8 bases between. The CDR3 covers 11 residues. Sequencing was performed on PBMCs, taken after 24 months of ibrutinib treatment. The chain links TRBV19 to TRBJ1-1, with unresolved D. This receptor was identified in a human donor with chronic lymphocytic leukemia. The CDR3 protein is CASSVELEAFF. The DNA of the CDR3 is TGTGCCAGTAGTGTGGAACTTGAAGCTTTCTTT.